This T cell receptor (beta chain) originates from a study of OX40 agonist ivuxolimab in advanced cancers. Overall study context: Ivuxolimab was administered intravenously to patients at 0.01 to 10 mg/kg every 2 weeks.

V lost 3 bases and J 9 bases, leaving 22 bases between the germline ends. In germline, CDR1 is SGHRS, CDR2 YFSETQ. This CDR3 has 15 residues. On this clone itself: The antigen is not known.

General study results and limits: The authors also found low normalized T-cell clonal expansion in some nonresponders. The 0.1-3.0 mg/kg partial responders had among the lowest clonal expansion.

The protocol was immunoSEQ multiplex PCR, while the TCRdb copy is restricted to in-frame clones and leaves out a portion. The top ten clones hold over 0.55% of a sample with 57,000 or so clones, roughly 84% of them seen once. The clonotype was recovered from an adult with an advanced solid tumor such as melanoma, head and neck, liver or kidney cancer. The chain employs TRBV5-1 and TRBJ2-7; possible D gene TRBD2, 6 bases. The material sequenced was CD4+ or CD8+ T cells sorted from blood, taken in a trial of the OX40 agonist ivuxolimab. CDR3 bases: TGCGCCAGCAGCTCAAACTTAGCGGAGGGAGCCGCGCAGTACTTC. Its protein is CASSSNLAEGAAQYF.